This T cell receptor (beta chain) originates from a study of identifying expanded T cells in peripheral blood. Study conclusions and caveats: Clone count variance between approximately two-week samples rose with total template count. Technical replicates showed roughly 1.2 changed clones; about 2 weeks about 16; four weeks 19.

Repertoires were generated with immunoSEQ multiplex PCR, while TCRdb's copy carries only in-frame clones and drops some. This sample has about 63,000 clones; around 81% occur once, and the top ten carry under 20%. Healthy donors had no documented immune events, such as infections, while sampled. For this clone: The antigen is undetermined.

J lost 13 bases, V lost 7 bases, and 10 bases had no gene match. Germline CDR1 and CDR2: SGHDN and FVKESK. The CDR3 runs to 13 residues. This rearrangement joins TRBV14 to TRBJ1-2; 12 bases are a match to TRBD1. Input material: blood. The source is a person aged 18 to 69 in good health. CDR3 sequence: CASTLPGQGAPTF. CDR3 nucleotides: TGTGCCAGCACCCTCCCGGGACAGGGGGCGCCCACCTTC.